These T cell receptor beta chains were read from a single sample in a study of OX40 agonist ivuxolimab in advanced cancers. The method was immunoSEQ multiplex PCR; TCRdb's version includes in-frame clones alone and lacks a portion of them. The sample lists 40,000 or so clones; 86% were seen once. Specimen: CD4+ or CD8+ T cells sorted from blood, collected in a trial of the OX40 agonist ivuxolimab. These receptors all come from an adult with an advanced solid tumor such as melanoma, head and neck, liver or kidney cancer. The CDR3 runs from the conserved cysteine through the conserved F or W.

j_call cdr3_length v_call cdr3_aa
TRBJ2-3 16 TRBV2 CASRELVGGLSDTQYF
TRBJ2-1 13 TRBV6-6 CASSYSGWDEQFF
TRBJ2-1 11 TRBV9 CASSGWNEQFF
TRBJ2-7 14 TRBV18 CASSPGQAHYEQYF
TRBJ2-2 17 TRBV10-3 CAISGESGGPNTGELFF
TRBJ2-1 11 TRBV7-9 CASSQGNEQFF
TRBJ2-1 15 TRBV9 CASSVGGGRDNEQFF
TRBJ1-4 15 TRBV7-9 CASSLRTAKNEKLFF
TRBJ2-6 16 TRBV9 CASSEWRVSGANVLTF
TRBJ1-1 17 TRBV19 CATMTVEDGPMNTEAFF
TRBJ2-3 15 TRBV4-2 CASSQESQYTDTQYF
TRBJ2-1 14 TRBV19 CASSGSFSYNEQFF
TRBJ1-3 14 TRBV6-6 CASSYKDSGNTIYF
TRBJ1-2 14 TRBV7-9 CASSLGQFLYGYTF
TRBJ2-7 14 TRBV5-4 CASSLYQGSYEQYF
TRBJ2-1 16 TRBV6-5 CASSYSDGADGYEQFF
TRBJ1-3 19 TRBV18 CASSPSKGQALYSGNTIYF
TRBJ2-5 17 TRBV15 CATSRVLAGGTEETQYF
TRBJ2-1 14 TRBV6-1 CASMETGGIHEQFF
TRBJ2-3 13 TRBV4-1 CASSQGAGDTQYF
TRBJ2-5 14 TRBV29-1 CSVEDGGRGRTQYF
TRBJ2-1 14 TRBV5-6 CATFGQVNINEQFF
TRBJ2-7 13 TRBV11-2 CASSTGGTYEQYF
TRBJ2-5 14 TRBV9 CASSPRTGEETQYF
TRBJ2-3 15 TRBV5-6 CASSLGRSITDTQYF
TRBJ2-6 17 TRBV7-3 CASSLRDGLSGANVLTF
TRBJ2-6 17 TRBV4-3 CASSRSMVHSGANVLTF
TRBJ2-7 13 TRBV27 CASSLRAGGEQYF
TRBJ1-6 14 TRBV7-8 CASSLRLNNSPLHF
TRBJ2-3 16 TRBV6-6 CASSYSLPSSTDTQYF
TRBJ1-1 15 TRBV4-3 CASSQGWGENTEAFF
TRBJ2-2 15 TRBV7-3 CASSVTGGSTGELFF
TRBJ2-3 16 TRBV4-3 CASSQVLGGPTDTQYF
TRBJ2-2 16 TRBV6-4 CASSPSGGGHTGELFF
TRBJ1-6 19 TRBV27 CASSSRTDSRSSYNSPLHF
TRBJ2-3 16 TRBV7-6 CASSPGGGGRTDTQYF